Below are 11 T cell receptor beta chains sequenced from a single sample in a study of T cells in Graves' hyperthyroidism and ophthalmopathy. Amplification yielded TCR beta CDR3 regions, with RNA transcripts as the source. RT-PCR in the first round (using the HTBI primer set) targeted the TCR CDR3. TCRdb redid the calling of the multiplex PCR reads with MiXCR, one entry per CDR3 protein. The data show a few hundred thousand distinct CDR3 sequences, with more than 15% seen just once and under 8% held by the top ten. The sequenced sample consisted of blood. The receptor source for this set is a woman aged 25 to 39 with Graves' hyperthyroidism.

The chain is built from TRBV5-1 and TRBJ2-2, with D tentatively TRBD1 (5 bases). Germline CDR1 SGHRS, CDR2 YFSETQ. This CDR3 is 13 amino acids long. V was cut by 0 bases and J by 8 bases, with 8 bases left in between. The CDR3: CASSLARQGELFF. CDR3 DNA: TGCGCCAGCAGCTTGGCCCGACAGGGGGAGCTGTTTTTT. The entire variable domain, with the rest obtained from reference TRBV5-1 and TRBJ2-2, is as follows: KAGVTQTPRYLIKTRGQQVTLSCSPISGHRSVSWYQQTPGQGLQFLFEYFSETQRNKGNFPGRFSGRQFSNSRSEMNVSTLELGDSALYLCASSLARQGELFFGEGSRLTVL.

This clonotype has only a few counts. The chain links TRBV9 to TRBJ2-7, with D perhaps assigned TRBD1 or TRBD2 (7 bases each). V lost 4 bases, J lost 3 bases, and 17 bases lay in between. Germline V gene data show CDR1 as SGDLS and CDR2 as YYNGEE. The CDR3 is made up of 15 amino acids. The DNA of the CDR3 is TGTGCCAGCAGCCCAAAAAGCAGGGGGGGCTACGAGCAGTACTTC. This gives the protein CASSPKSRGGYEQYF.

The table lists this clonotype with a count of one. The rearrangement joins TRBV27 to TRBJ1-4; D call uncertain. The CDR3 runs 14 residues. Germline V gene lookup returns CDR1 MNHEY and CDR2 SMNVEV (reference sequence). The V end lost 7 bases, the J end lost 4 bases, and 13 bases lay between the germline ends. CDR3 sequence reads: CASTPGVGNEKLFF. CDR3 sequence (DNA): TGTGCCAGCACCCCCGGGGTCGGTAATGAAAAACTGTTTTTT.

On this clonotype itself: At one end, the junction sequence differs from germline, possibly due to a read error. V and J are TRBV6-2 or TRBV6-3 and TRBJ1-5; the match to TRBD1 covers 9 bases. The CDR3 covers 14 residues. CDR1 is MNHEY, CDR2 SVGEGT, per germline. The CDR3 spells CASSTTGGGQLQHF. CDR3 coding DNA: TGTGCCAGCAGTACCACAGGGGGCGGTCAGCTCCAGCATTTT.

This clonotype was seen many times. This chain connects TRBV12-3 or TRBV12-4 to TRBJ1-5; 7 nucleotides line up with TRBD1. This CDR3 has 15 residues. V dropped 5 bases and J dropped 2; count of bases not matched to a gene: 6. The CDR3 nucleotides are TGTGCCAGCAGTCTATACAGGGGAGGCAATCAGCCCCAGCATTTT. This sequence encodes CASSLYRGGNQPQHF.

Ten or more counts support this clonotype. DNA for the CDR3: TGCGCCAGCAGCATCCTCGGGGGAATCTACAATGAGCAGTTCTTC. Protein product: CASSILGGIYNEQFF. The chain links TRBV5-1 to TRBJ2-1, with D possibly being TRBD2 (6 bases). This CDR3 is built from 15 residues. The germline V and J ends were trimmed by 4 bases and 3 bases, with 14 bases remaining between them. CDR1 and CDR2 (germline): SGHRS, YFSETQ.

This chain links TRBV7-9 with TRBJ2-3; D tentatively reads TRBD1 or TRBD2 (5 bases each). The germline V and J ends were trimmed by 5 bases and 4 bases, with 22 bases remaining between them. The CDR3 is made up of 17 amino acids. The germline V gene encodes CDR1 SEHNR and CDR2 FQNEAQ (reference sequence). CDR3 DNA sequence: TGTGCCAGCAGCCCCCTCGGGGCAGGTGTGAGCGCAGATACGCAGTATTTT. Amino acids: CASSPLGAGVSADTQYF.

The rearrangement links TRBV12-5 to TRBJ1-3; D possibly corresponds to TRBD1 (5 bases). This CDR3 comprises 12 residues. The V gene lost 6 bases and the J gene lost 3 bases, with 6 bases spanning the gap. Germline CDR1 reads LGHNT; CDR2 reads FRNRAP. The CDR3 spells CASGGGGNTIYF. The CDR3 coding sequence is TGTGCTAGTGGCGGGGGTGGAAACACCATATATTTT. Together with reference TRBV12-5 and TRBJ1-3, the CDR3 gives the full variable domain: DARVTQTPRHKVTEMGQEVTMRCQPILGHNTVFWYRQTMMQGLELLAYFRNRAPLDDSGMPKDRFSAEMPDATLATLKIQPSEPRDSAVYFCASGGGGNTIYFGEGSWLTVV.

The V and J genes are TRBV24-1 and TRBJ1-1, with D hard to call. Deletions cut 7 bases from V and 8 bases from J, with 10 bases between. Germline V gene data show CDR1 as KGHDR and CDR2 as SFDVKD. The CDR3 spans 11 residues. CDR3 in DNA: TGTGCCACCAGCAGCCTGGGAGAAGCTTTCTTT. Encoded protein: CATSSLGEAFF.

This clonotype has a count of ten or more. The chain couples TRBV7-8 to TRBJ1-5; D is possibly TRBD1 (6 bases). Deletions cut 1 base from V and 7 bases from J, with 17 bases between. CDR3 length equals 16 residues. Per germline, CDR1 SGHVS and CDR2 FQNEAQ. The CDR3 protein is CASSLGWGAQGQPQHF. CDR3 DNA sequence: TGTGCCAGCAGCTTAGGGTGGGGGGCCCAAGGGCAGCCCCAGCATTTT. The whole variable domain, filled in from reference TRBV7-8 and TRBJ1-5, reads GAGVSQSPRYKVAKRGQDVALRCDPISGHVSLFWYQQALGQGPEFLTYFQNEAQLDKSGLPSDRFFAERPEGSVSTLKIQRTQQEDSAVYLCASSLGWGAQGQPQHFGDGTRLSIL.

The chain combines TRBV6-2 or TRBV6-3 with TRBJ1-1; D not certain. V was cut by 7 bases and J by 11 bases, with 20 bases left in between. The CDR3 sequence is 13 residues long. Germline CDR1 reads MNHEY; CDR2 reads SVGEGT. CDR3 sequence: CASTPGAFPAAFF. CDR3 DNA: TGTGCCAGCACCCCAGGAGCCTTCCCTGCGGCTTTCTTT.